These 32 T cell receptor beta chains were sequenced from one sample in a study of patients and donors after allogeneic stem cell transplantation (dated by TCRdb to the early 2020s). Library prep was done by RT-PCR. TCRdb records NextSeq 550 as the sequencer. TCRdb ran its own pipeline on the public reads, namely fastp trimming at Q25 and MiXCR clone calling, and kept in-frame beta chains. Rows are combined by CDR3 protein, so each entry shows the most common genes and DNA. The sample records about 230,000 distinct CDR3 sequences, over 12% of which are singletons. In total, the top ten clones hold 9.5% to 13% of the sample. The sequencing sample was made of blood, either unsorted or a sorted T cell fraction (not recorded which). These receptors were obtained from a human donor who was either an allogeneic HSCT recipient or a stem cell or donor lymphocyte infusion donor (not recorded which). It is not recorded whose cells these are; they may come from a transplant donor.

The sample holds a few counts of this clonotype. This sequence joins TRBV5-5 and TRBJ2-2; D is unresolved. The V and J ends lost 4 bases and 6 bases respectively, with 13 bases between them. Germline V gene sequence: CDR1 SGHKS, CDR2 YYEKEE (reference sequence). CDR3 size: 14 residues. The CDR3 spells CASSGELRAGELFF. The CDR3 bases are TGTGCCAGCAGCGGCGAGCTTAGGGCCGGGGAGCTGTTTTTT.

This clonotype was seen at least ten times. The gene calls are TRBV7-2 and TRBJ1-3, with TRBD1 identical over 8 bases. V trimming: 4 bases; J trimming: 7 bases; junction bases outside the gene matches: 6. This CDR3 is 14 amino acids long. From germline, CDR1 is SGHTA and CDR2 FQGNSA. CDR3 region: CASSSRQGTNTIYF. The CDR3 coding sequence is TGTGCCAGCAGCTCCAGACAGGGGACGAACACCATATATTTT.

This clonotype has a count of ten or more. The rearrangement joins TRBV5-5 to TRBJ1-6; no firm D call. The CDR3 extends over 15 amino acids. V was trimmed by 1 base and J by 5 bases, leaving 10 bases between them. Germline lookup yields CDR1 SGHKS and CDR2 YYEKEE (reference sequence). The CDR3 reads CASSLQTLHNSPLHF. The DNA for the CDR3 is TGTGCCAGCAGCTTGCAAACCCTCCATAATTCACCCCTCCACTTT. Filled out from reference TRBV5-5 and TRBJ1-6, the complete variable domain reads DAGVTQSPTHLIKTRGQQVTLRCSPISGHKSVSWYQQVLGQGPQFIFQYYEKEERGRGNFPDRFSARQFPNYSSELNVNALLLGDSALYLCASSLQTLHNSPLHFGNGTRLTVT.

The chain recombines TRBV20-1 with TRBJ1-2; 7 positions match TRBD1. Germline-derived CDR1 and CDR2 are DFQATT and SNEGSKA (reference sequence). The CDR3 loop spans 13 amino acids. The V and J ends lost 1 base and 3 bases, in that order; junction bases with no gene match: 2. CDR3 sequence reads: CSARVGTDYGYTF. Written as DNA, the CDR3 is TGCAGTGCTAGAGTCGGGACAGACTATGGCTACACCTTC.

The V and J genes are TRBV6-5 and TRBJ2-1, with a possible D match to TRBD2 (7 bases). CDR3 length: 16 residues. V lost 0 bases and J 4 bases, leaving 13 bases between the germline ends. Germline V CDR1 and CDR2: MNHEY, SVGAGI. DNA for the CDR3: TGTGCCAGCAGTTACTCGCCGAGGGGGGGATACAATGAGCAGTTCTTC. It specifies CASSYSPRGGYNEQFF.

This rearrangement joins TRBV7-3 to TRBJ2-3; 9 bases are a match to TRBD2. The junction had 13 bases not matched to a gene; V was cut back by 2 bases and J by 4 bases. Germline lookup yields CDR1 SGHTA and CDR2 FQGTGA. The CDR3 is made up of 18 amino acids. The CDR3 region has the DNA TGTGCCAGCAGCTTATATTCCGCGGGAGGGCCGGGGGCAGATACGCAGTATTTT. It is translated as CASSLYSAGGPGADTQYF.

There are a few counts of this clonotype. V gene TRBV5-6 combines with J gene TRBJ2-3, with 8 positions matching TRBD1. J lost 3 bases, V lost 4 bases, and 4 bases had no gene match. Germline V gene sequence: CDR1 SGHDT, CDR2 YYEEEE. This CDR3 has 14 residues. The CDR3 DNA follows: TGTGCCAGCAGCCGGGACAGGATTACAGATACGCAGTATTTT. Its translation: CASSRDRITDTQYF.

This clonotype turned up a few times. The gene calls are TRBV12-3 or TRBV12-4 and TRBJ2-2; 13 bases agree with TRBD2. Trimming took 4 bases from V and 3 from J; bases not matched to a gene: 5. The length of the CDR3 is 17 residues. CDR3 coding DNA: TGTGCCAGCAGTTCAGGACTAGCGGGGGCCTACACCGGGGAGCTGTTTTTT. Amino acid sequence: CASSSGLAGAYTGELFF.

Worth noting for this clonotype: At one of its ends the junction is not consistent with the germline gene, which may arise from a read error. The chain uses TRBV20-1 and TRBJ2-1, with D possibly matching TRBD1 (6 bases). The CDR3 sequence is 15 residues long. Germline V lookup: CDR1 DFQATT, CDR2 SNEGSKA (reference sequence). CDR3 DNA sequence: TGCAGTGCTAGAGATGGACAGCGGAGTTACAGTGAGCAGTTCTTC. Its protein is CSARDGQRSYSEQFF.

This clonotype was seen repeatedly, ten times or more. V gene TRBV20-1 combines with J gene TRBJ2-3, with D uncertain. V lost 2 bases and J lost 0, with 3 bases in between. Per germline, CDR1 DFQATT and CDR2 SNEGSKA (reference sequence). There are 12 residues in the CDR3. CDR3 bases: TGCAGTGCTAGAACTAGCACAGATACGCAGTATTTT. Its protein is CSARTSTDTQYF.

This clonotype has more than one count but fewer than ten. This chain uses TRBV6-1 with TRBJ2-5; D is possibly TRBD1 (6 bases). This CDR3 is 15 amino acids long. Germline assignment: CDR1 MNHNS and CDR2 SASEGT. The ends were cut back, 6 bases at V and 0 bases at J, with 14 bases in the middle. The CDR3 bases are TGTGCCAGCAGCTCCGGGACACTGTACCAAGAGACCCAGTACTTC. Its translation: CASSSGTLYQETQYF.

The chain carries TRBV4-1 and TRBJ2-7; possibly TRBD1 or TRBD2 for D (6 bases each). The CDR3 spans 15 residues. V was shortened by 3 bases and J by 3 bases, with 15 bases between the two germline ends. CDR1 and CDR2 (germline): MGHRA, YSYEKL. The CDR3 is CASSQIGGRGYEQYF. The CDR3 DNA is TGCGCCAGCAGCCAGATCGGGGGCAGGGGCTACGAGCAGTACTTC.

This clonotype was detected many times. The chain combines TRBV11-2 with TRBJ2-5, with D perhaps TRBD2 (5 bases). The V end lost 4 bases, the J end lost 7 bases, and 25 bases lay between the germline ends. The CDR3 runs 17 residues. Germline V CDR1 and CDR2: SGHAT, FQNNGV. The CDR3 sequence: CASSSTPDVGARGTQYF. CDR3 nucleotide sequence: TGTGCCAGCAGCTCGACCCCTGATGTGGGAGCCCGCGGGACCCAGTACTTC. Full variable domain (missing parts from reference TRBV11-2 and TRBJ2-5): EAGVAQSPRYKIIEKRQSVAFWCNPISGHATLYWYQQILGQGPKLLIQFQNNGVVDDSQLPKDRFSAERLKGVDSTLKIQPAKLEDSAVYLCASSSTPDVGARGTQYFGPGTRLLVL.

In this sample, this clonotype turned up a few times. The chain employs TRBV6-1 and TRBJ1-5; no clear D. The CDR3 totals 16 residues. V was trimmed by 6 bases and J by 1 base, leaving 16 bases between them. The germline CDR1 and CDR2 sequences are MNHNS and SASEGT. The CDR3 region has the DNA TGTGCCAGCAGGGCTATGACGAGCAGGAGCAATCAGCCCCAGCATTTT. It specifies CASRAMTSRSNQPQHF.

This clonotype has a count of ten or more. The chain couples TRBV24-1 to TRBJ2-1, with 8 bases aligning to TRBD1. V lost 2 bases to trimming and J lost 7 bases; unmatched junction nucleotides: 12. Germline lookup yields CDR1 KGHDR and CDR2 SFDVKD. The CDR3 length is 17 residues. CDR3 coding DNA: TGTGCCACCAGTGATTCCTTTACGGGACAGGCCCTGAATGAGCAGTTCTTC. It specifies CATSDSFTGQALNEQFF.

This clonotype was seen ten or more times. The rearrangement uses TRBV1 and TRBJ2-3. TRBV1 is described as a pseudogene. The CDR3 runs 15 residues. In DNA, the CDR3 is TGCACCAGCAGCCACACCGGTATCAGCACAGATACGCAGTATTTT. It is translated as CTSSHTGISTDTQYF.

The chain has TRBV5-4 and TRBJ1-1, with 7 bases identical to TRBD1. Germline V lookup: CDR1 SGHNT, CDR2 YYREEE (reference sequence). This CDR3 contains 15 residues. J was trimmed by 0 bases and V by 0 bases; bases with no gene match: 2. For the CDR3, the DNA is TGTGCCAGCAGCTTGGCCAGGGGGATGAACACTGAAGCTTTCTTT. Amino acids: CASSLARGMNTEAFF.

This clonotype was found many times. The chain combines TRBV4-3 with TRBJ2-3; D is ambiguous. V was clipped by 0 bases and J by 9 bases, with 7 bases between them. Per the germline V gene, CDR1 is LGHNA and CDR2 is YSLEER. This CDR3 contains 12 residues. The CDR3 reads CASSQDKGTQYF. CDR3 in DNA: TGCGCCAGCAGCCAAGACAAGGGAACGCAGTATTTT.

This clonotype was seen at least ten times. An end of the junction does not agree with germline; a read error may underlie this. J is TRBJ1-1 and V is TRBV27, with D possibly being TRBD1 (6 bases). The CDR3 loop spans 14 amino acids. Germline assignment: CDR1 MNHEY and CDR2 SMNVEV (reference sequence). The CDR3 sequence: CGQRATGLETEAFF. The DNA of the CDR3 is TGCGGCCAGCGGGCAACAGGGTTGGAAACTGAAGCTTTCTTT.

The chain recombines TRBV11-1 with TRBJ2-4; 7 nucleotides match TRBD1. The CDR3 is 18 residues long. Germline V lookup: CDR1 SGHAT, CDR2 FQDESV (reference sequence). V dropped 1 base and J dropped 7; count of bases not matched to a gene: 16. The DNA for the CDR3 is TGTGCCAGCAGCTTAGGCAAACACACAGGGGAAGAGTTGAACATTCAGTACTTC. The encoded protein is CASSLGKHTGEELNIQYF. Complete variable domain (other parts from reference TRBV11-1 and TRBJ2-4): EAEVAQSPRYKITEKSQAVAFWCDPISGHATLYWYRQILGQGPELLVQFQDESVVDDSQLPKDRFSAERLKGVDSTLKIQPAELGDSAMYLCASSLGKHTGEELNIQYFGAGTRLSVL.

There are a few counts of this clonotype. This rearrangement joins TRBV6-1 to TRBJ1-3, with D maybe TRBD1 (5 bases). Germline CDR1 is MNHNS and CDR2 is SASEGT. Trimming stripped 7 bases from V and 0 bases from J, with 10 bases between. This CDR3 contains 14 residues. CDR3 protein: CASIKDSSGNTIYF. In nucleotides, the CDR3 is TGTGCCAGCATCAAAGACAGCTCTGGAAACACCATATATTTT.

This clonotype was detected ten times or more. The J gene is TRBJ2-1, the V gene TRBV21-1; the table calls TRBD2, which could not be checked here. TRBV21-1 corresponds to a pseudogene. The CDR3 runs to 17 residues. CDR3 amino acids: CASSKRKLAGGYNEQFF. CDR3 DNA sequence: TGTGCCAGCAGCAAAAGGAAACTAGCGGGGGGTTACAATGAGCAGTTCTTC.

This clonotype was observed at least ten times. The chain is built from TRBV5-1 and TRBJ1-1, with 7 bases that match TRBD1. CDR1 and CDR2 (germline): SGHRS, YFSETQ. V lost 3 bases to trimming and J lost 0 bases; unmatched junction nucleotides: 2. The length of the CDR3 is 14 residues. The CDR3 protein is CASSWTGLNTEAFF. The CDR3 region has the DNA TGCGCCAGCAGCTGGACAGGATTGAACACTGAAGCTTTCTTT.

Only a few counts were recorded for this clonotype. The chain employs TRBV10-3 and TRBJ1-4; 9 bases align to TRBD1. V shed 1 base and J 4 bases; nucleotides not matched to a gene: 4. CDR3 length: 16 residues. Germline V gene sequence: CDR1 ENHRY, CDR2 SYGVKD. The CDR3 here is CAISEFRQGDNEKLFF. DNA of the CDR3: TGTGCCATCAGTGAGTTCCGACAGGGGGATAATGAAAAACTGTTTTTT.

This clonotype has a handful of counts. The chain joins TRBV23-1 to TRBJ2-2, with unresolved D. TRBV23-1 is designated an ORF whose function remains uncertain. V was shortened by 5 bases and J by 6 bases, with 16 bases between the two germline ends. The CDR3 length is 15 residues. CDR3 sequence (DNA): TGCGCCAGCAGTTGGAACAGAGAATCGCCCGGGGAGCTGTTTTTT. Translating gives CASSWNRESPGELFF.

V is TRBV20-1 and J is TRBJ2-2; 10 bases align to TRBD1. The CDR3 runs to 14 residues. V dropped 2 bases and J dropped 11; count of bases not matched to a gene: 8. Germline loops: CDR1 DFQATT, CDR2 SNEGSKA (reference sequence). The CDR3 sequence: CSARPPGTGAELFF. CDR3 coding DNA: TGCAGTGCTAGACCTCCCGGGACAGGGGCTGAGCTGTTTTTT.

About this clonotype: The junction departs from germline at one end; a sequencing error may be responsible. The chain carries TRBV7-7 and TRBJ2-2; 12 nucleotides line up with TRBD2. This CDR3 is built from 15 residues. CDR1 and CDR2 from the germline V gene are SSHAT and FNYEAQ (reference sequence). The CDR3 coding sequence is TGTGCTAGCAGCCGAACTAGCGGGGGGACCGGGGAGCTGTTTTTT. This sequence encodes CASSRTSGGTGELFF.

The J gene is TRBJ1-4, the V gene TRBV30; D gene ambiguous. This CDR3 is built from 14 residues. The ends were cut back, 5 bases at V and 5 bases at J, with 15 bases in the middle. Looked up from germline, CDR1 is GTSNPN and CDR2 is SVGIG (reference sequence). CDR3 bases: TGTGCCTGGGGCCTGGGTTGGGGAAATGAAAAACTGTTTTTT. This codes for CAWGLGWGNEKLFF.

Many counts were recorded for this clonotype. For the CDR3, the DNA is TGCAGTGCTAGTAGCGGGGGGTGGGGGGTTGGCACAGATACGCAGTATTTT. It codes for CSASSGGWGVGTDTQYF. The chain carries TRBV20-1 and TRBJ2-3; 10 bases are a match to TRBD2. Germline CDR1 is DFQATT and CDR2 is SNEGSKA (reference sequence). The CDR3 covers 17 residues. The trim removed 3 bases at V and 1 base at J, leaving 10 bases unmatched.

This clonotype has a count of ten or more. CDR3 nucleotide sequence: TGCGCCAGCAGCTTCGGGGGGGGTTTTGAGCAGTTCTTC. Translation: CASSFGGGFEQFF. The chain carries TRBV5-1 and TRBJ2-1; 8 bases match TRBD2. Germline values: CDR1 SGHRS, CDR2 YFSETQ. V gave up 2 bases and J gave up 9 bases; unmatched junction bases: 4. This CDR3 contains 13 residues.

Only a few counts were recorded for this clonotype. The chain has TRBV28 and TRBJ2-3; D remains unclear. Per the germline V gene, CDR1 is MDHEN and CDR2 is SYDVKM. Trimming removed 6 bases at V and 6 bases at J, with 7 bases between. The CDR3 has 11 residues. DNA of the CDR3: TGTGCCAGCAGGGGCGAGGATACGCAGTATTTT. Amino acids: CASRGEDTQYF.

The V and J genes are TRBV7-9 and TRBJ1-1; D possibly corresponds to TRBD1 (6 bases). The CDR3 has 14 amino acids. Trimming took off 3 bases at V and 4 bases at J, with 12 bases between the two ends. Germline CDR1 and CDR2: SEHNR and FQNEAQ (reference sequence). The CDR3 loop reads CASSFTGFGTEAFF. The CDR3 region has the DNA TGTGCCAGCAGCTTCACAGGGTTTGGCACTGAAGCTTTCTTT.